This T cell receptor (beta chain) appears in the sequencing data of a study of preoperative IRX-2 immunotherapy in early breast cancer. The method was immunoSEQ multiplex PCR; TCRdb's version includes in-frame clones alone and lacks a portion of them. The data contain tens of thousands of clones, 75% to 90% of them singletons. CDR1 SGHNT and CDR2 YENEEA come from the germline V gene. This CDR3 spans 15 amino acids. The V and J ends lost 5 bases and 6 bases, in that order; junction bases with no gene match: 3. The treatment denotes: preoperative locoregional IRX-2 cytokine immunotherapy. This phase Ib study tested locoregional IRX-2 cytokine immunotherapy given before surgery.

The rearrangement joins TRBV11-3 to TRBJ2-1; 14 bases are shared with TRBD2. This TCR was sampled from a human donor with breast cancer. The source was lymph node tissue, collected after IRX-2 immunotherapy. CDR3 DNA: TGTGCCAGCAGCCCGACTAGCGGGGGGGCCAATGAGCAGTTCTTC. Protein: CASSPTSGGANEQFF. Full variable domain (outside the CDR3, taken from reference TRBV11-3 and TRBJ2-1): EAGVVQSPRYKIIEKKQPVAFWCNPISGHNTLYWYLQNLGQGPELLIRYENEEAVDDSQLPKDRFSAERLKGVDSTLKIQPAELGDSAVYLCASSPTSGGANEQFFGPGTRLTVL.